This TCR beta chain appears in the sequencing data of a study of T-cell memory formation after mild COVID-19. This clonotype was counted at least ten times. A 5'RACE reaction primed in the constant segment made cDNA libraries of TCR alpha and TCR beta, and these carried sample barcodes and UMIs. TCRdb re-called the 5' RACE reads through MiXCR, storing one row per CDR3 protein. The sample yields about 140,000 distinct CDR3 sequences, 11% to 15% seen once. Material: PBMCs or a T cell subset sorted from them (not recorded which). The receptor's source is an adult woman who had mild COVID-19 (a few samples of this study predate the infection). Cell type and time point are not known.

CDR3 bases: TGTGCCAGCAGCTTGGGACGGAGCGATCCCTACGAGCAGTACTTC. Protein: CASSLGRSDPYEQYF. The chain employs TRBV7-2 and TRBJ2-7, with D perhaps TRBD1 or TRBD2 (5 bases each). V gave up 3 bases and J gave up 2 bases, with 14 bases separating them. The germline gives CDR1 SGHTA, CDR2 FQGNSA. The CDR3 has 15 amino acids. Based on the CDR3 plus reference TRBV7-2 and TRBJ2-7, the full variable domain is GAGVSQSPSNKVTEKGKDVELRCDPISGHTALYWYRQSLGQGLEFLIYFQGNSAPDKSGLPSDRFSAERTGGSVSTLTIQRTQQEDSAVYLCASSLGRSDPYEQYFGPGTRLTVT.